This record looks at one T cell receptor beta chain sequence and its context. What it binds is unknown. This sample was taken from a study of T-cell reconstitution after alpha-beta-depleted transplantation in children. Preparation of the TCRbeta library used unique molecular identifiers. TCRdb passed the PCR reads through MiXCR, listing each CDR3 protein once. The sample carries roughly 490,000 distinct CDR3 sequences, roughly 11% recorded once. CDR1 is SGDLS, CDR2 YYNGEE, per germline. The germline V and J ends were trimmed by 4 bases and 4 bases, with 14 bases remaining between them. This CDR3 comprises 15 residues. Study-wide results and limits: T cells produced anew were the main source of T-cell counts and diversity one year after transplant. As was reported, about two months after transplant, alpha-beta T cells came from several hundred expanded graft clones. After transplant, high TCRbeta diversity at day 60 in some patients arose from surviving recipient T cells and thymic progenitors.

The source was PBMCs, mostly from graft donor cells, collected 180 days after TCRalphabeta/CD19-depleted stem cell transplant. The TCR sequence derives from a female patient between 2 and 10 years old who had a stem cell transplant for aplastic anemia, so the T cells may come from the graft donor. The rearrangement links TRBV9 to TRBJ2-2, with a possible D match to TRBD1 (5 bases). CDR3 nucleotide sequence: TGTGCCAGCAGCCCAAAGGGGCAGACCACCGGGGAGCTGTTTTTT. The encoded protein is CASSPKGQTTGELFF. The full variable domain, its missing parts supplied by reference TRBV9 and TRBJ2-2, is DSGVTQTPKHLITATGQRVTLRCSPRSGDLSVYWYQQSLDQGLQFLIQYYNGEERAKGNILERFSAQQFPDLHSELNLSSLELGDSALYFCASSPKGQTTGELFFGEGSRLTVL.